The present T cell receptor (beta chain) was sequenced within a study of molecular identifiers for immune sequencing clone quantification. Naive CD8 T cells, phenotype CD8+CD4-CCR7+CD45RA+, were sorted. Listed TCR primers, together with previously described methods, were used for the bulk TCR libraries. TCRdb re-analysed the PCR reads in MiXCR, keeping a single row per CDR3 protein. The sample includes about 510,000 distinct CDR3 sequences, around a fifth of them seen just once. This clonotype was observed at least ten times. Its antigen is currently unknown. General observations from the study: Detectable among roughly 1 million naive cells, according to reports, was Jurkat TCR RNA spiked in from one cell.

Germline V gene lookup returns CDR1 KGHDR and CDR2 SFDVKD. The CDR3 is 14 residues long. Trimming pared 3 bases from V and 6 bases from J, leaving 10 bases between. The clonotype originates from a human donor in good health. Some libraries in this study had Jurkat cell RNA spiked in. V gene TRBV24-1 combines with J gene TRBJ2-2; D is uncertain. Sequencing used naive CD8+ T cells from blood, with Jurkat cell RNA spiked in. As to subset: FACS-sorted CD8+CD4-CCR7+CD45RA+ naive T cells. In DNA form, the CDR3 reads TGTGCCACCAGTGATGGAAACGTCCCCGGGGAGCTGTTTTTT. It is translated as CATSDGNVPGELFF.